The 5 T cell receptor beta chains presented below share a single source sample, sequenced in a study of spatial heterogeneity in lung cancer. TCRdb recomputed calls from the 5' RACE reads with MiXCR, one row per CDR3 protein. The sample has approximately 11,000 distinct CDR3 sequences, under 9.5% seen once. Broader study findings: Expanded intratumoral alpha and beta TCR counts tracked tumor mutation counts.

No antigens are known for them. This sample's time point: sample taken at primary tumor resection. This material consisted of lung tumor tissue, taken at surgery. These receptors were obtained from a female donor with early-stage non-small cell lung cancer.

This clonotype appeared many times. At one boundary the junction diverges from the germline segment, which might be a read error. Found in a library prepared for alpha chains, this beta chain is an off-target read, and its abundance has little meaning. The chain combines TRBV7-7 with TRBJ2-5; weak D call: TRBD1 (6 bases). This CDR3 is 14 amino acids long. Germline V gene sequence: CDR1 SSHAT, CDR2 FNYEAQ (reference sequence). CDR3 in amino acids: CASSPTGKQETQYF. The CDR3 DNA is TGTGCTAGCAGCCCTACAGGGAAACAAGAGACCCAGTACTTC.

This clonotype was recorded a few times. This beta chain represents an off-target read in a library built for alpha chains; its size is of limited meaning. CDR3 DNA: TGCGCCAGCAGCTTCGACCTAGCGGGTGGCACAGATACGCAGTATTTT. It translates to CASSFDLAGGTDTQYF. This chain joins TRBV5-1 and TRBJ2-3, with TRBD2 matching over 8 bases. Germline V CDR1 and CDR2: SGHRS, YFSETQ. The CDR3 has 16 amino acids. Trimming cost V 2 bases and J 1 base; bases outside gene matches: 6.

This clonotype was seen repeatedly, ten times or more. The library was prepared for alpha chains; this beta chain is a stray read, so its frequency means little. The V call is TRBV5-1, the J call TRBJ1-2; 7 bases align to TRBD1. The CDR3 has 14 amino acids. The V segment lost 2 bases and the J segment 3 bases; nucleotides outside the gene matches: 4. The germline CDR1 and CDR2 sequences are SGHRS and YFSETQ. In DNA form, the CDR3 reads TGCGCCAGCAGCTTCCAGGGGGTTGACTATGGCTACACCTTC. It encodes CASSFQGVDYGYTF.

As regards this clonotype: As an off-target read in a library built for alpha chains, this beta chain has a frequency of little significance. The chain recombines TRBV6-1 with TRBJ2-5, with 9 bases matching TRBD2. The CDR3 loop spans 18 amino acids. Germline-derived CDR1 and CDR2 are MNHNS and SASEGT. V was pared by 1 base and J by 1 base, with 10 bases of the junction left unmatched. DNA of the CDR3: TGTGCCAGCAGTGAAGTACACTCTGGCGGGGGGGCCCAAGAGACCCAGTACTTC. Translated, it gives CASSEVHSGGGAQETQYF.

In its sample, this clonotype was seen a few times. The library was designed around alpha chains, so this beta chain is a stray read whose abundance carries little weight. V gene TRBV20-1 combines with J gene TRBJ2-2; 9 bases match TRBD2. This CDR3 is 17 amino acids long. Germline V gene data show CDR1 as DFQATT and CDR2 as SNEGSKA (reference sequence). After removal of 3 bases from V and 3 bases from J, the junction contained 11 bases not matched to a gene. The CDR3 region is CSASSSLRGGHTGELFF. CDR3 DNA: TGCAGTGCTAGCAGTAGCTTGCGGGGGGGCCACACCGGGGAGCTGTTTTTT.